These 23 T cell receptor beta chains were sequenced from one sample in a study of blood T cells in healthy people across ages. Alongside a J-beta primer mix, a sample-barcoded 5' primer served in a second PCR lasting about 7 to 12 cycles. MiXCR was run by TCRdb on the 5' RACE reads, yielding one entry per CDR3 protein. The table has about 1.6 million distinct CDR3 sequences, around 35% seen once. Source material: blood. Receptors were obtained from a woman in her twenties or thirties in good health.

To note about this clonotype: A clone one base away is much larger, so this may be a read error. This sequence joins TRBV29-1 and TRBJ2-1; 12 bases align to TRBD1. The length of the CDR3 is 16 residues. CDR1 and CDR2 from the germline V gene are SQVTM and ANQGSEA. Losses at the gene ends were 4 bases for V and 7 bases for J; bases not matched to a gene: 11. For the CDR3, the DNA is TGCAGCGTTGGGCTCAGGGACAGGGGGCTTGAAAATGAGCAGTTCTTC. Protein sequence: CSVGLRDRGLENEQFF.

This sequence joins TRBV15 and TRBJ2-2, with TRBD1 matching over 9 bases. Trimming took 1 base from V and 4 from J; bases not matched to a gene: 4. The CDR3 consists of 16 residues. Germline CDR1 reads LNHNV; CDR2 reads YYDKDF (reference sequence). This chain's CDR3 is CATSRATGGITGELFF. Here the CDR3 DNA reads TGTGCCACCAGCAGAGCGACAGGGGGAATCACCGGGGAGCTGTTTTTT.

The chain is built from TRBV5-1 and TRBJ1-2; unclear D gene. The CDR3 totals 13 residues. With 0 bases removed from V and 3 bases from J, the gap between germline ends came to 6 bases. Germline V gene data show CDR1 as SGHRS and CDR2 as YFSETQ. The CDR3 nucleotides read TGCGCCAGCAGCTTGGAAGATTACTATGGCTACACCTTC. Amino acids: CASSLEDYYGYTF.

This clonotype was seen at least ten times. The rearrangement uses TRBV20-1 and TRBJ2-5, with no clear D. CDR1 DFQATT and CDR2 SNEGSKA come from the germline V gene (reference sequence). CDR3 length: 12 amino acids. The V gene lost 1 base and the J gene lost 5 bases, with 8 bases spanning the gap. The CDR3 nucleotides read TGCAGTGCTAGAGTAGTGGGGGAGACCCAGTACTTC. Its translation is CSARVVGETQYF.

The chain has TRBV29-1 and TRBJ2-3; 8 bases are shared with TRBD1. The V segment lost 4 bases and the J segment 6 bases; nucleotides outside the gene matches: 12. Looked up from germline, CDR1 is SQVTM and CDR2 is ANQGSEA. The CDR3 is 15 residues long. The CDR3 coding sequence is TGCAGCGTTGCCCCTTCGACAGGGGCCGAGGATACGCAGTATTTT. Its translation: CSVAPSTGAEDTQYF.

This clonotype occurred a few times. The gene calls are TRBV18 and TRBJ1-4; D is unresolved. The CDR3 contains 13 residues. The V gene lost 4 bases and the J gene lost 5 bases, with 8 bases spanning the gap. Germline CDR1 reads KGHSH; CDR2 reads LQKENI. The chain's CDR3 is CASSLARNEKLFF. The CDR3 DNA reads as TGTGCCAGCTCACTGGCGAGAAATGAAAAACTGTTTTTT.

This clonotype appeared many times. The CDR3 nucleotides are TGCAGCGTTGAAGATCATGGCGGGGGCTCCTACAATGAGCAGTTCTTC. It is translated as CSVEDHGGGSYNEQFF. The gene calls are TRBV29-1 and TRBJ2-1; 7 positions agree with TRBD2. This CDR3 comprises 16 residues. Germline lookup yields CDR1 SQVTM and CDR2 ANQGSEA. V trimming: 0 bases; J trimming: 0 bases; junction bases outside the gene matches: 5.

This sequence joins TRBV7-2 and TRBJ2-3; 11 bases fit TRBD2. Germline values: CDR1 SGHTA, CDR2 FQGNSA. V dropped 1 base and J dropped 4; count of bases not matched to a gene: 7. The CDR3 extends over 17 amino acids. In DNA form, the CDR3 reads TGTGCCAGCAGCTTAGGAGGGTCTAGCGGGAGGCCAGATACGCAGTATTTT. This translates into CASSLGGSSGRPDTQYF.

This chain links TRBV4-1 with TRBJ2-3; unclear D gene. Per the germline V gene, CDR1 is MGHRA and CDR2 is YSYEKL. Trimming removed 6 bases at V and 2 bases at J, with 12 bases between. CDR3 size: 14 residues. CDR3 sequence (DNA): TGCGCCAGCAGTCCCGACATGAACACAGATACGCAGTATTTT. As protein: CASSPDMNTDTQYF.

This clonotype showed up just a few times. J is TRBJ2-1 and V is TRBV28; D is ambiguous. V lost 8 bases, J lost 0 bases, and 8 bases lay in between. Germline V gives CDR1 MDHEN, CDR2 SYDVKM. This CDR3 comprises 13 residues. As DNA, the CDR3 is TGTGCCAGCGGAGAACTCTCCTACAATGAGCAGTTCTTC. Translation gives CASGELSYNEQFF.

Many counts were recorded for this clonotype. The CDR3 protein is CSVVWGPPNTEAFF. CDR3 nucleotide sequence: TGCAGCGTTGTATGGGGGCCCCCGAACACTGAAGCTTTCTTT. This chain joins TRBV29-1 and TRBJ1-1, with a possible D match to TRBD1 (6 bases). The CDR3 is made up of 14 amino acids. CDR1 and CDR2 from the germline V gene are SQVTM and ANQGSEA. Trimming stripped 4 bases from V and 1 base from J, with 13 bases between.

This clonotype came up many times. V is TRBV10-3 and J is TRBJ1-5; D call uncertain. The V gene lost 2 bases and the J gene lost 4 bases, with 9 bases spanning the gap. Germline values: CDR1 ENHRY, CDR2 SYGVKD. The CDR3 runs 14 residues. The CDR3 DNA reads TGTGCCATCAGTGAGAGGTCAGAAAATCAGCCCCAGCATTTT. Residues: CAISERSENQPQHF.

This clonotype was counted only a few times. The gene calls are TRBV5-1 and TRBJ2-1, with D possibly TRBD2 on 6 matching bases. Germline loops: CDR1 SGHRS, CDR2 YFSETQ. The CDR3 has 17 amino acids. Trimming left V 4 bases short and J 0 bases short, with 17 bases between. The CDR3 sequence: CASSLGRGGRSYNEQFF. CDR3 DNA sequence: TGCGCCAGCAGCCTTGGGCGGGGTGGGCGCTCCTACAATGAGCAGTTCTTC.

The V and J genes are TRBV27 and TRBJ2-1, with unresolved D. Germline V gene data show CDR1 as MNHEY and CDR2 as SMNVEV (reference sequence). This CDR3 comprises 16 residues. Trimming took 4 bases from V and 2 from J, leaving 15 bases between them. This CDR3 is CASSSPTRATYNEQFF. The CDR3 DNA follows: TGTGCCAGCAGTTCACCCACCCGGGCCACCTACAATGAGCAGTTCTTC.

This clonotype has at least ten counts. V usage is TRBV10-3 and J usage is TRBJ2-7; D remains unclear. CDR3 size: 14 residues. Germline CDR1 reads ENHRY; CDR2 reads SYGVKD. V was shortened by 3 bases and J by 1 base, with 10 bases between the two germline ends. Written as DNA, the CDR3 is TGTGCCATCAGTGATCCTAGTCTATCCTACGAGCAGTACTTC. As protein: CAISDPSLSYEQYF.

CDR3 coding DNA: TGTGCCAGCAGATTTAGACGGAAAGAGACCCAGTACTTC. It is translated as CASRFRRKETQYF. The chain links TRBV7-2 to TRBJ2-7; D remains ambiguous. Judging by the DNA end, TRBJ2-5 fits better; the J call may be wrong. Per the germline V gene, CDR1 is SGHTA and CDR2 is FQGNSA. The CDR3 has 13 amino acids.

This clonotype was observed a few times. The DNA for the CDR3 is TGTGCCAGCAGCAAGTCCGGGCCTCCTAAAGAGACCCAGTACTTC. This gives the protein CASSKSGPPKETQYF. The J gene is TRBJ2-5, the V gene TRBV5-5; D gene unclear. This CDR3 is built from 15 residues. V lost 4 bases and J lost 3, with 16 bases in between. Germline V gene data show CDR1 as SGHKS and CDR2 as YYEKEE (reference sequence).

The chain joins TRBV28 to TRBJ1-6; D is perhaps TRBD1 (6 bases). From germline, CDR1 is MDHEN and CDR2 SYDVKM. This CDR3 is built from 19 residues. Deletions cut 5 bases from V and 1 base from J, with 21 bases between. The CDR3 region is CASSTSTGSVGSYNSPLHF. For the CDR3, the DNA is TGTGCCAGCAGTACGTCAACAGGGTCCGTGGGGTCCTATAATTCACCCCTCCACTTT.

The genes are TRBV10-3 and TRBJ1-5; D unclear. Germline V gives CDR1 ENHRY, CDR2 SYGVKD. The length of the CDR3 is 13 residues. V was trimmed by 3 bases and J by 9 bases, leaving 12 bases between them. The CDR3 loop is CAISDVSAGPQHF. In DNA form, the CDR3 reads TGTGCCATCAGTGACGTTTCGGCAGGGCCCCAGCATTTT.

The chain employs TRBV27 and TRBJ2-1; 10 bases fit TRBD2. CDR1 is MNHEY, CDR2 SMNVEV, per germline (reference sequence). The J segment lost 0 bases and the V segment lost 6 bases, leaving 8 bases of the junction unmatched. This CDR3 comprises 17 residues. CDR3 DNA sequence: TGTGCCAGCAGACTTAAAGCGGGGGGGAGCTCCTACAATGAGCAGTTCTTC. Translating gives CASRLKAGGSSYNEQFF.

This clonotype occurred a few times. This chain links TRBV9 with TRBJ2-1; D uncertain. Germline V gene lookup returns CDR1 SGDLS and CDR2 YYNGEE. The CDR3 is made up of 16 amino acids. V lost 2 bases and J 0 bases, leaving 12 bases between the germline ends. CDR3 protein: CASSVGFGSSYNEQFF. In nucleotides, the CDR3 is TGTGCCAGCAGCGTCGGGTTCGGGTCCTCCTACAATGAGCAGTTCTTC. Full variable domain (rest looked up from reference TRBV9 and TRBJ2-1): DSGVTQTPKHLITATGQRVTLRCSPRSGDLSVYWYQQSLDQGLQFLIQYYNGEERAKGNILERFSAQQFPDLHSELNLSSLELGDSALYFCASSVGFGSSYNEQFFGPGTRLTVL.

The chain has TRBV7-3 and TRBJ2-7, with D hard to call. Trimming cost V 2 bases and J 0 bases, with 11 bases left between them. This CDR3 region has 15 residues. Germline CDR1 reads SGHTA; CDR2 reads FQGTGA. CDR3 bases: TGTGCCAGCAGCTTAGCGGCGAGCGACTCCTACGAGCAGTACTTC. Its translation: CASSLAASDSYEQYF.

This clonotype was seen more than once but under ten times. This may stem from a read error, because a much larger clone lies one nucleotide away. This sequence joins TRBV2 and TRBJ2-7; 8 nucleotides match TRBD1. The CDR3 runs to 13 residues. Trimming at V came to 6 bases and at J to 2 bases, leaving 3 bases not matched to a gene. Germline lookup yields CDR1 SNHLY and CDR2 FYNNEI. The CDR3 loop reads CASRPGQAYEQYF. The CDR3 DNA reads TGTGCCAGCAGACCGGGACAGGCCTACGAGCAGTACTTC.